The count of the clone carrying this TCR beta chain is one. Data came from immunoSEQ multiplex PCR; TCRdb stores just in-frame clones and leaves some out. The table lists under 450,000 clones, 75% to 95% of them singletons, with approximately 6.3% in the top ten. This sample is part of a study of control samples from healthy donors and cancer patients. This CDR3 has 15 residues. Germline CDR1 is MNHEY and CDR2 is SVGAGI. Trimming took 4 bases from V and 6 from J, leaving 15 bases between them. This receptor was obtained from a man between 35 and 55 years old with head and neck cancer. The genes are TRBV6-5 and TRBJ2-2; the D is unclear. The sample taken for sequencing was PBMCs. The CDR3 sequence is CASSSTTPLSGELFF. Here the CDR3 DNA reads TGTGCCAGCAGTTCTACTACCCCTTTATCCGGGGAGCTGTTTTTT.